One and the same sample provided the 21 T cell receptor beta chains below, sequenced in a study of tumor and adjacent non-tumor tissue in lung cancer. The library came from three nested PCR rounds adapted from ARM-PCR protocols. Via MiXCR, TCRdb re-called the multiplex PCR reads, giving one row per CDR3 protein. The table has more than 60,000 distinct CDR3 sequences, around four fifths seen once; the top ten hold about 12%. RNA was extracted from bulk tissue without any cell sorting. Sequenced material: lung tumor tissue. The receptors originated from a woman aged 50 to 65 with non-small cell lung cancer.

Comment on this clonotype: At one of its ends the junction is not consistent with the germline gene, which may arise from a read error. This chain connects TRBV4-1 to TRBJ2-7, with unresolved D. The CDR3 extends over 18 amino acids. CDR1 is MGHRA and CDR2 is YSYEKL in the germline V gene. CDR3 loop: CASSHVSPATDSSYERYF. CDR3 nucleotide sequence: TGCGCCAGCAGCCATGTATCCCCGGCTACTGATAGCTCCTACGAGCGGTACTTC.

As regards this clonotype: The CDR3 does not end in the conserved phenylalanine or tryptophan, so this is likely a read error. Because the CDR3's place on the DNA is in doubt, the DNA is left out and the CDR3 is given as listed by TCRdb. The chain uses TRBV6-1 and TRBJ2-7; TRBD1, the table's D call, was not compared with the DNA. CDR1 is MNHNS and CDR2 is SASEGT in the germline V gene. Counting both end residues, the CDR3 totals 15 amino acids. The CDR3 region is CASSENPGQAYEHYS.

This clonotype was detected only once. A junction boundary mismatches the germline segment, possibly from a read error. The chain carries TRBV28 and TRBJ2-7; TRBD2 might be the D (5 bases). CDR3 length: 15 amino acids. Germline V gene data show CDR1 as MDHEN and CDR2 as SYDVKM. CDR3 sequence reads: CASNRQWERSDEQYF. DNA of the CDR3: TGTGCCAGCAATCGTCAGTGGGAGCGGAGCGACGAGCAATACTTC. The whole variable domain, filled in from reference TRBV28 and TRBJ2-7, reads DVKVTQSSRYLVKRTGEKVFLECVQDMDHENMFWYRQDPGLGLRLIYFSYDVKMKEKGDIPEGYSVSREKKERFSLILESASTNQTSMYLCASNRQWERSDEQYFGPGTRLTVT.

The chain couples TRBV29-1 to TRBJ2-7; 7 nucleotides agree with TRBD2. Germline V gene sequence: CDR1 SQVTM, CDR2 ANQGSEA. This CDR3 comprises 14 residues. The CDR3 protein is CSLISGKAIHEQYF. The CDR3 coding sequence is TGCAGTCTCATCAGCGGGAAGGCAATCCACGAGCAGTACTTC.

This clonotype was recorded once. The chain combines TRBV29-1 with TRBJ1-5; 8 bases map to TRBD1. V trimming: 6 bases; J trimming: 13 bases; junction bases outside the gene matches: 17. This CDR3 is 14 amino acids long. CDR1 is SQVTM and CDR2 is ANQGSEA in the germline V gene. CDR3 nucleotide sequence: TGCAGCGTAGCTGACAGGGGAGTCAATCAGTCTCAGCATTTT. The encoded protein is CSVADRGVNQSQHF.

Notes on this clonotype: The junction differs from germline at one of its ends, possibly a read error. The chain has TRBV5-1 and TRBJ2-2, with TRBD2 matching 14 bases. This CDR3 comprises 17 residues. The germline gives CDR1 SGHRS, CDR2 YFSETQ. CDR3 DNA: TGCGCCTGCAGCTTGCACCGACTAGCGGGAGGGACCGGGGAGCTGTTTTTT. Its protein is CACSLHRLAGGTGELFF. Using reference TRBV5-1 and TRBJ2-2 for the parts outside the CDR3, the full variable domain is KAGVTQTPRYLIKTRGQQVTLSCSPISGHRSVSWYQQTPGQGLQFLFEYFSETQRNKGNFPGRFSGRQFSNSRSEMNVSTLELGDSALYLCACSLHRLAGGTGELFFGEGSRLTVL.

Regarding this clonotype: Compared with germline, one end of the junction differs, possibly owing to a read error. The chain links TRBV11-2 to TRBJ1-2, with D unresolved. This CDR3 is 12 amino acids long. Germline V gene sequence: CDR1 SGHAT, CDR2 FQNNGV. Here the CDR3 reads CATSSDSYGYSF. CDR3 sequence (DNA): TGTGCCACCAGCTCAGACTCCTACGGCTACAGCTTC.

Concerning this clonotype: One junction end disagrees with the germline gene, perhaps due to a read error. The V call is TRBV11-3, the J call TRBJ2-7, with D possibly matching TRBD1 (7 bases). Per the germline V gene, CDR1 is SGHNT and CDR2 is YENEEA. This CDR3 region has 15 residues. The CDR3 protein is CASSPGGRGLTEQYF. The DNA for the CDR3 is TGTGCTAGCAGCCCAGGGGGGCGGGGCCTTACAGAGCAGTACTTC.

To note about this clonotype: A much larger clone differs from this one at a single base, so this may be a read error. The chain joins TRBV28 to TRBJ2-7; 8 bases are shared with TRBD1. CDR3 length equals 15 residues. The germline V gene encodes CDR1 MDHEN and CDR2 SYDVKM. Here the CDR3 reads CAGSWGRGLSYEQYF. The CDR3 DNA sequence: TGTGCCGGCAGTTGGGGCAGGGGGCTCTCCTACGAGCAGTACTTC.

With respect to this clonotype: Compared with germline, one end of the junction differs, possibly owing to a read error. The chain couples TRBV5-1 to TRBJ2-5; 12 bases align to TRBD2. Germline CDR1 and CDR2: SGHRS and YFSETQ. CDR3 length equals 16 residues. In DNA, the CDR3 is TGCGTCAGCCGCCCCAACCCGACTAGCGGGGGTGAGACCCAGTACTTC. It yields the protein CVSRPNPTSGGETQYF.

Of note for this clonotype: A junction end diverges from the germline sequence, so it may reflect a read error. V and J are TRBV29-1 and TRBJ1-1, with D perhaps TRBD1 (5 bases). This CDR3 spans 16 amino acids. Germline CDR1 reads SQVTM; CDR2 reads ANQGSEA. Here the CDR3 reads CSVKRDPEQVNTEAFF. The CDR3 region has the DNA TGTAGCGTTAAAAGGGACCCGGAACAAGTGAACACTGAAGCTTTCTTT.

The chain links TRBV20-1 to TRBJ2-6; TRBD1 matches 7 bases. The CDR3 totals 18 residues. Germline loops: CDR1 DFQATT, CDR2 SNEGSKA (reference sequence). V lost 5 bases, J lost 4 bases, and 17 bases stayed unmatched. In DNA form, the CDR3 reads TGCAGTGCTGGCAGGGACAGCTTCTCTTCCTTCGGGGCCAACGTCCTGACTTTC. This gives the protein CSAGRDSFSSFGANVLTF.

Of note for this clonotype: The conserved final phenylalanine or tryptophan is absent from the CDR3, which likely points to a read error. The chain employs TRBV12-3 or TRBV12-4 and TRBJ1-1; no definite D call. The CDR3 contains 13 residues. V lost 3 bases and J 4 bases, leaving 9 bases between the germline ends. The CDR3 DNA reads TGTGCCAGCAGTTTTAAACGGAGCACTGAAGCTTTCTAT. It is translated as CASSFKRSTEAFY.

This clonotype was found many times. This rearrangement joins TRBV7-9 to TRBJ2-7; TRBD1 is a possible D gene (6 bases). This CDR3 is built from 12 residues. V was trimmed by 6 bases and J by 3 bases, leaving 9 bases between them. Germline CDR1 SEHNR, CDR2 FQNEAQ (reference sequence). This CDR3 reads CASRLDSYEQYF. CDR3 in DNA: TGTGCCAGCAGACTGGACAGCTACGAGCAGTACTTC.

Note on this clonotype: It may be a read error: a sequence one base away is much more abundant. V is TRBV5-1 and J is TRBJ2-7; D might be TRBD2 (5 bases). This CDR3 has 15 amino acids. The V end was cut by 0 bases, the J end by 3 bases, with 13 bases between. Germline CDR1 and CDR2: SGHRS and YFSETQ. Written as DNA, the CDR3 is TGCGCCAGCAGCTTGGTCGGGGAAAAATTCTACGAGCAGTACTTC. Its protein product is CASSLVGEKFYEQYF. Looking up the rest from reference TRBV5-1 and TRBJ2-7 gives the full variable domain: KAGVTQTPRYLIKTRGQQVTLSCSPISGHRSVSWYQQTPGQGLQFLFEYFSETQRNKGNFPGRFSGRQFSNSRSEMNVSTLELGDSALYLCASSLVGEKFYEQYFGPGTRLTVT.

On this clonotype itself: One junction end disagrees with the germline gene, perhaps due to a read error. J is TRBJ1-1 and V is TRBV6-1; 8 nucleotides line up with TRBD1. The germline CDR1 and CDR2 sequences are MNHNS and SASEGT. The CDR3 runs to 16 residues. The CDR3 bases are TGTGCCAGCACCAAAGGGACAGGTATTTTCATCACTGTAGCTTTCTTT. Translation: CASTKGTGIFITVAFF.

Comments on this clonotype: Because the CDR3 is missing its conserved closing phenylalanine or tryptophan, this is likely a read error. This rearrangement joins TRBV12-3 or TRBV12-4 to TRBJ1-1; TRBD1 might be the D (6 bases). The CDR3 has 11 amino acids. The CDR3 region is CAISRGGSAFL. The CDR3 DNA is TGCGCCATCAGTAGGGGGGGTTCAGCTTTCCTT.

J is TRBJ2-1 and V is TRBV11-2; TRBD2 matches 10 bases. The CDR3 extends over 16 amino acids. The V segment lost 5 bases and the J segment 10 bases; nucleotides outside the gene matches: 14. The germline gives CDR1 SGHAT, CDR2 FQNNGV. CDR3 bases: TGTGCCAGCAGCCCAATGGGGCTAGCGGGAGTAGGCGAGCAGTTCTTC. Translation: CASSPMGLAGVGEQFF.

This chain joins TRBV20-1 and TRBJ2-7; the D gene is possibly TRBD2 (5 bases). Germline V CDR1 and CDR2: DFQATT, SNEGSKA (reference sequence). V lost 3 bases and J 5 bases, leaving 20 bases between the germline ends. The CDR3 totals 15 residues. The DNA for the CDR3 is TGCAGTGCTAGCGGAAACGGGAAGATTGAGGACGAGCAGTACTTC. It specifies CSASGNGKIEDEQYF.

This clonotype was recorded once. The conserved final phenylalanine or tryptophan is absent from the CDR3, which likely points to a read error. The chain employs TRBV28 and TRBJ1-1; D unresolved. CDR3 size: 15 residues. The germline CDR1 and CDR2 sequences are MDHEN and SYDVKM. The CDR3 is CPSSLSAGDGTEAFL. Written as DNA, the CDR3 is TGTCCCAGCAGTTTATCAGCTGGAGATGGAACTGAAGCTTTCCTT.

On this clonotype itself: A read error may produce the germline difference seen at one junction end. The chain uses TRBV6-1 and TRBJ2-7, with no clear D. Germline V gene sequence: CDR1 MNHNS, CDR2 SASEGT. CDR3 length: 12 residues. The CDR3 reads CARRFQGYEQYF. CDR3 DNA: TGCGCCAGGAGATTCCAAGGATACGAGCAGTACTTC.